This T cell receptor (beta chain) was sequenced in a study of shared clonotypes between healthy human individuals. Study summary: Donors were a couple of women and a few men aged 18 to 49. Each donor had three CD4 naive, three CD4 memory, two CD8 naive and one CD8 memory plate.

Deletions cut 0 bases from V and 12 bases from J, with 12 bases between. CDR1 and CDR2 from the germline V gene are MGHRA and YSYEKL. The CDR3 is 13 amino acids. Evenly divided among several immunoSEQ plates was the genomic DNA of each subset. The assay was immunoSEQ multiplex PCR, and TCRdb's table has in-frame clones only and misses some. The table lists 450,000 to 700,000 clones, around 95% of them singletons. Naive CD8 cells lacked CD45RO, underwent positive selection for CCR7 and left out terminally differentiated effector memory CD45RA+ cells. The chain couples TRBV4-1 to TRBJ2-1; tentative D call: TRBD2 (5 bases). The sequence came from a woman aged 30 to 39 in good health. What was sequenced was naive CD8+ T cells sorted from blood. CDR3 loop: CASSQESGRGQFF. The CDR3 coding sequence is TGCGCCAGCAGCCAAGAAAGTGGGAGAGGGCAGTTCTTC.